In this sample, the clone carrying this TCR beta chain turned up a few times. This record comes from a study of blood T cell repertoires in COVID-19. The repertoire was sequenced with immunoSEQ multiplex PCR; TCRdb's copy has only in-frame clones and lacks some. The data show about 23,000 clones, 83% seen once. The clonotype comes from a man aged 70-80 years with acute or convalescent COVID-19. The sample was peripheral blood.

Here the CDR3 reads CASSFRGQGLSAPLHF. CDR3 DNA sequence: TGTGCCAGCAGCTTCAGGGGACAGGGGCTGTCGGCACCCCTCCACTTT. This chain uses TRBV7-9 with TRBJ1-6; TRBD1 agrees at 10 bases. This CDR3 contains 16 residues. In germline, CDR1 is SEHNR, CDR2 FQNEAQ (reference sequence). V lost 3 bases and J lost 11; bases outside the gene matches: 10.